This entry concerns a single TCR beta chain. Sequenced by immunoSEQ multiplex PCR; TCRdb stores in-frame clones only, minus some. The sample has fewer than 30,000 clones, about 74% seen once; the top ten hold approximately 14%. Autoimmune disease history or systemic immunosuppression led to patients being barred. The data originate from a study of OX40 agonist ivuxolimab in advanced cancers. About the research overall: Patient treatment consisted of intravenous ivuxolimab administration every 2 weeks at 0.01 to 10 mg/kg. Dose-escalation patients had hepatocellular carcinoma, melanoma, renal cell or head and neck cancer.

This sequence originates from an adult with an advanced solid tumor such as melanoma, head and neck, liver or kidney cancer. Sample: CD4+ or CD8+ T cells sorted from blood, taken in a trial of the OX40 agonist ivuxolimab.

The CDR3 is CASSLTGATNEKLFF. CDR3 DNA sequence: TGTGCCAGCAGTTTGACAGGCGCAACTAATGAAAAACTGTTTTTT. The genes are TRBV7-7 and TRBJ1-4, with a weak D call TRBD1 (6 bases). Trimming took 6 bases from V and 0 from J, leaving 11 bases between them. Germline V CDR1 and CDR2: SSHAT, FNYEAQ (reference sequence). There are 15 residues in the CDR3.